This T cell receptor beta chain was documented in a study of T cell responses to AZD1222 COVID-19 vaccine. Broader study findings: The study found vaccine-associated CD4 TCRs spanning spike, dominant at 160-218 and 743-854. Females made up more of the donors, who were largely white British, and clonal diversity may have come out too low. Unmutated variant regions are reportedly the target of nearly half of TCRs that are spike-specific.

Sequencing used immunoSEQ multiplex PCR; TCRdb keeps in-frame clones, though not all of them. The sample shows roughly 180,000 clones, 90% to 95% of them seen only once. In regard to this clone: The antigen remains unidentified. Other nucleotide sequences in the sample specify the same CDR3.

Second-dose intervals near 4 or 12 weeks were combined. V lost 1 base and J 4 bases, leaving 1 base between the germline ends. This CDR3 spans 11 amino acids. The source material was peripheral blood, sampled 28 days after the second AZD1222 dose. This clonotype was obtained from an adult who received the AZD1222 COVID-19 vaccine. The chain links TRBV12-3 or TRBV12-4 to TRBJ2-5; D gene unclear. Written as DNA, the CDR3 is TGTGCCAGCAGTTTAGGAGAGACCCAGTACTTC. This codes for CASSLGETQYF.